This T cell receptor beta chain was identified in a study of T cells in Graves' hyperthyroidism and ophthalmopathy. Study details: Peripheral blood specimens were obtained at initial diagnosis, prior to any treatment.

Amplification targeted TCR beta CDR3 regions from RNA transcripts. When the TCR CDR3 underwent first-round RT-PCR, the HTBI primer set was used. Using its own MiXCR run on the multiplex PCR reads, TCRdb lists one record per CDR3 protein. The sample includes a few hundred thousand distinct CDR3 sequences, 15% to 19% of them seen just once. The germline V gene encodes CDR1 SGHRS and CDR2 YFSETQ. The CDR3 covers 14 residues. Trimming removed 0 bases at V and 3 bases at J, with 7 bases between. Whole-study results and caveats: Blood held most thyroid clonotypes expanded above 0.001 frequency.

Isolation of PBMCs was performed on around 9.4 ml fresh peripheral blood. This clonotype was counted ten times or more. Its matching antigen is unknown. What was sequenced was blood. The gene calls are TRBV5-1 and TRBJ1-5; D unresolved. This sequence originates from a woman between 25 and 40 years old with Graves' hyperthyroidism. In DNA, the CDR3 is TGCGCCAGCAGCTTGGACGGGTACAATCAGCCCCAGCATTTT. Protein: CASSLDGYNQPQHF.